Each of the 28 T cell receptor beta chains below was sequenced from the same sample in a study of Ad26.COV2.S vaccination and SARS-CoV-2 variants. Generated by immunoSEQ multiplex PCR, the TCRdb table keeps only in-frame clones and is missing some. The table lists about 390,000 clones, 75% to 90% of them singletons. Treatment given: 15 to 20 received Ad26.COV2.S at low or high dose, single or two shots; 5 received placebo; per-sample allocation not given. Material that was analyzed had been drawn on day 63 after the first vaccine or placebo injection. This specimen consisted of peripheral blood, obtained in a trial of Ad26.COV2.S vaccine versus placebo. The source of these receptors is a person between 18 and 65 years old who received the Ad26.COV2.S COVID-19 vaccine or a placebo.

This chain connects TRBV10-1 to TRBJ2-1; D perhaps matches TRBD2 (6 bases). Germline assignment: CDR1 WNHNN and CDR2 SYGVQD (reference sequence). The CDR3 totals 12 residues. The germline V and J ends were trimmed by 4 bases and 10 bases, with 11 bases remaining between them. The CDR3 DNA reads TGCGCCAGCAGTGGAGGGCGGGGAGAGCAGTTCTTC. This codes for CASSGGRGEQFF.

V is TRBV27 and J is TRBJ2-1; D possibly corresponds to TRBD2 (5 bases). Deletions cut 2 bases from V and 5 bases from J, with 13 bases between. The germline V gene encodes CDR1 MNHEY and CDR2 SMNVEV (reference sequence). There are 15 residues in the CDR3. CDR3 residues: CASSLVGGGHNEQFF. The CDR3 nucleotides are TGTGCCAGCAGTTTAGTAGGAGGAGGACACAATGAGCAGTTCTTC.

This rearrangement joins TRBV29-1 to TRBJ1-5; TRBD1 is a possible D gene (5 bases). CDR1 and CDR2 from the germline V gene are SQVTM and ANQGSEA. The CDR3 sequence is 12 residues long. Deletions cut 4 bases from V and 6 bases from J, with 10 bases between. Written as DNA, the CDR3 is TGCAGCGTTGTAGGGGAAGGTCAGCCCCAGCATTTT. Protein sequence: CSVVGEGQPQHF.

The CDR3 nucleotides are TGTGCCAGCAGTGAATTTCGGACAGATGTTTATGGCTACACCTTC. The encoded protein is CASSEFRTDVYGYTF. This chain links TRBV6-1 with TRBJ1-2; TRBD1 might be the D (6 bases). The V gene's germline CDR1 is MNHNS and CDR2 SASEGT. The CDR3 spans 15 residues. The germline V and J ends were trimmed by 2 bases and 5 bases, with 15 bases remaining between them.

This clone was seen just once. The gene calls are TRBV25-1 and TRBJ2-7; D might be TRBD2 (6 bases). The length of the CDR3 is 15 residues. Trimming took off 2 bases at V and 2 bases at J, with 13 bases between the two ends. Germline CDR1 MGHDK, CDR2 SYGVNS. Written as DNA, the CDR3 is TGTGCCAGCAGTGAAACGGGGGATAGGGCCTACGAGCAGTACTTC. This codes for CASSETGDRAYEQYF.

This clone was observed many times. This rearrangement joins TRBV3-1 (or the pseudogene TRBV3-2) to TRBJ1-5, with unresolved D. This CDR3 contains 14 residues. V lost 0 bases and J lost 6, with 9 bases in between. The germline CDR1 and CDR2 sequences are LGHDT and YNNKEL (reference sequence). This chain's CDR3 is CASSQDRGIQPQHF. CDR3 nucleotide sequence: TGTGCCAGCAGCCAAGATCGAGGGATTCAGCCCCAGCATTTT.

This sequence joins TRBV19 and TRBJ1-5; D perhaps matches TRBD1 (6 bases). The germline gives CDR1 LNHDA, CDR2 SQIVND (reference sequence). This CDR3 spans 16 amino acids. Trimming removed 6 bases at V and 3 bases at J, with 18 bases between. In DNA form, the CDR3 reads TGTGCCAGTAGCCCCATTCTACGGGACATCAATCAGCCCCAGCATTTT. Its protein product is CASSPILRDINQPQHF.

This clone was picked up one time. The chain combines TRBV7-9 with TRBJ1-6; D is unresolved. V dropped 1 base and J dropped 7 bases, with 8 bases sitting between them. This CDR3 spans 14 amino acids. Germline values: CDR1 SEHNR, CDR2 FQNEAQ (reference sequence). CDR3 nucleotide sequence: TGTGCCAGCAGCTTAGGGACGGGGAATTCACCCCTCCACTTT. This encodes CASSLGTGNSPLHF.

Remarks on this clone: This sample also contains other DNA sequences that code for the same CDR3. The V call is TRBV5-1, the J call TRBJ2-7; 11 nucleotides match TRBD1. Trimming at V came to 4 bases and at J to 5 bases, leaving 5 bases not matched to a gene. The CDR3 runs 14 residues. Germline V gene sequence: CDR1 SGHRS, CDR2 YFSETQ. The CDR3 sequence: CASSPRTGGDEQYF. CDR3 nucleotide sequence: TGCGCCAGCAGCCCACGGACAGGGGGCGACGAGCAGTACTTC.

The chain combines TRBV7-8 with TRBJ1-5, with a tentative D call TRBD1 (6 bases). CDR1 is SGHVS and CDR2 is FQNEAQ in the germline V gene. This CDR3 is built from 16 residues. Trimming shortened V by 3 bases and J by 0 bases, and 12 bases separated the two germline ends. The CDR3, as DNA: TGTGCCAGCAGCTTTTTTGGACAGACTAGCAATCAGCCCCAGCATTTT. It yields the protein CASSFFGQTSNQPQHF.

This chain links TRBV19 with TRBJ2-2, with D perhaps TRBD2 (5 bases). Germline V gene sequence: CDR1 LNHDA, CDR2 SQIVND (reference sequence). V lost 3 bases to trimming and J lost 4 bases, with 12 bases between them. The CDR3 contains 15 residues. CDR3 DNA: TGTGCCAGTAGTATTGCAGACCGGGGCACCGGGGAGCTGTTTTTT. This codes for CASSIADRGTGELFF.

This clone has just one count. The chain links TRBV10-1 to TRBJ2-3; D call uncertain. The CDR3 is made up of 11 amino acids. The ends were cut back, 5 bases at V and 2 bases at J, with 2 bases in the middle. Looked up from germline, CDR1 is WNHNN and CDR2 is SYGVQD (reference sequence). CDR3 DNA: TGCGCCAGCAGTTTCACAGATACGCAGTATTTT. Protein: CASSFTDTQYF.

This clone is a singleton in its sample. The V call is TRBV5-1, the J call TRBJ1-2; D call uncertain. V lost 0 bases, J lost 6 bases, and 6 bases lay in between. The CDR3 length is 12 residues. Germline CDR1 reads SGHRS; CDR2 reads YFSETQ. The CDR3 coding sequence is TGCGCCAGCAGCTTGGACAACCATGGCTACACCTTC. Its protein product is CASSLDNHGYTF.

This clone was seen just once. This chain joins TRBV4-1 and TRBJ2-5; TRBD1 might be the D (5 bases). The CDR3 is 13 amino acids. CDR1 is MGHRA and CDR2 is YSYEKL in the germline V gene. The V and J ends lost 4 bases and 3 bases respectively, with 9 bases between them. In DNA, the CDR3 is TGCGCCAGCAGCCCAGTGGACAAAGAGACCCAGTACTTC. Amino acid sequence: CASSPVDKETQYF.

This clone was found a few times. The chain is built from TRBV5-4 and TRBJ2-2; D unresolved. Between the trimmed V and J ends, which lost 6 bases and 0 bases, there was a span of 15 bases. Per the germline V gene, CDR1 is SGHNT and CDR2 is YYREEE (reference sequence). CDR3 length: 16 residues. CDR3 sequence (DNA): TGTGCCAGCACCCCGTCGGCGGCCACGAACACCGGGGAGCTGTTTTTT. It translates to CASTPSAATNTGELFF.

The chain has TRBV7-2 and TRBJ1-2; no clear D gene. CDR3 size: 16 residues. The ends were cut back, 7 bases at V and 2 bases at J, with 20 bases in the middle. Looked up from germline, CDR1 is SGHTA and CDR2 is FQGNSA. CDR3 DNA sequence: TGTGCCAGCACCCCCTTGGGCGACTCCCAGAACTATGGCTACACCTTC. Amino acid sequence: CASTPLGDSQNYGYTF.

This chain connects TRBV6-2 or TRBV6-3 to TRBJ1-4; unclear D gene. This CDR3 spans 17 amino acids. Trimming cost V 0 bases and J 5 bases, with 16 bases left between them. The germline gives CDR1 MNHEY, CDR2 SVGEGT. CDR3 DNA: TGTGCCAGCAGTTACTCGGGAGGCGGACCGGGGAATGAAAAACTGTTTTTT. Translated, it gives CASSYSGGGPGNEKLFF.

This clone was picked up a small number of times. This chain uses TRBV6-5 with TRBJ1-5; D unclear. The CDR3 is made up of 13 amino acids. Trimming took off 0 bases at V and 6 bases at J, with 6 bases between the two ends. Germline CDR1 is MNHEY and CDR2 is SVGAGI. In DNA, the CDR3 is TGTGCCAGCAGTTACTCGAATGGTCAGCCCCAGCATTTT. Amino acid sequence: CASSYSNGQPQHF.

The chain is built from TRBV6-6 and TRBJ2-2, with no clear D. The V and J ends lost 6 bases and 5 bases respectively, with 10 bases between them. Germline assignment: CDR1 MNHNY and CDR2 SVGAGI (reference sequence). The CDR3 totals 13 residues. Here the CDR3 reads CASRLDLTGELFF. For the CDR3, the DNA is TGTGCCAGCAGATTAGACCTGACCGGGGAGCTGTTTTTT.

The chain uses TRBV11-2 and TRBJ1-1; unclear D gene. Trimming cost V 3 bases and J 1 base, with 6 bases left between them. CDR3 length equals 13 residues. Germline V gives CDR1 SGHAT, CDR2 FQNNGV. This CDR3 is CASSFRWNTEAFF. CDR3 DNA: TGTGCCAGCAGCTTTCGATGGAACACTGAAGCTTTCTTT.

The genes are TRBV6-1 and TRBJ2-7; the D call may be TRBD1 or TRBD2 (5 bases each). CDR3 length equals 14 residues. V lost 3 bases to trimming and J lost 7 bases, with 16 bases between them. Germline V lookup: CDR1 MNHNS, CDR2 SASEGT. The CDR3 DNA sequence: TGTGCCAGCAGTGAGCCAAGGGGAGCGCGGGAGCAGTACTTC. It specifies CASSEPRGAREQYF.

The genes are TRBV2 and TRBJ2-7; a weak D match, TRBD2 (7 bases). The V end was cut by 4 bases, the J end by 5 bases, with 12 bases between. The CDR3 contains 13 residues. The germline gives CDR1 SNHLY, CDR2 FYNNEI. The CDR3 nucleotides are TGTGCCAGCAGTGGGGAGGGGGTCCACGAGCAGTACTTC. It encodes CASSGEGVHEQYF.

This chain links TRBV23-1 with TRBJ1-5; possibly TRBD1 for D (6 bases). TRBV23-1 falls under the ORF class, with uncertain function. V gave up 0 bases and J gave up 5 bases, with 17 bases separating them. The CDR3 extends over 17 amino acids. The CDR3 spells CASSQSKAGVEDQPQHF. CDR3 in DNA: TGCGCCAGCAGTCAATCAAAGGCAGGGGTTGAAGATCAGCCCCAGCATTTT.

This chain links TRBV27 with TRBJ2-7; D perhaps matches TRBD2 (6 bases). Trimming removed 6 bases at V and 0 bases at J, with 9 bases between. The CDR3 contains 13 residues. The germline V gene has CDR1 MNHEY and CDR2 SMNVEV (reference sequence). In DNA form, the CDR3 reads TGTGCCAGCAGCCACGGGAGCTCCTACGAGCAGTACTTC. Residues: CASSHGSSYEQYF.

The chain links TRBV6-2 or TRBV6-3 to TRBJ1-1, with D perhaps TRBD1 (5 bases). Trimming stripped 4 bases from V and 1 base from J, with 7 bases between. This CDR3 has 13 residues. The germline V gene encodes CDR1 MNHEY and CDR2 SVGEGT. CDR3 protein: CASSFGQNTEAFF. CDR3 nucleotide sequence: TGTGCCAGCAGTTTCGGACAGAACACTGAAGCTTTCTTT.

The chain uses TRBV6-5 and TRBJ2-7, with TRBD1 matching over 8 bases. With V trimmed by 6 bases and J by 1 base, 2 bases remained unmatched. CDR1 is MNHEY, CDR2 SVGAGI, per germline. CDR3 length: 13 residues. CDR3 residues: CASRRQGSYEQYF. CDR3 bases: TGTGCCAGCAGGCGACAGGGGTCCTACGAGCAGTACTTC.

The genes are TRBV7-9 and TRBJ1-6; 7 positions match TRBD1. With V trimmed by 3 bases and J by 4 bases, 3 bases remained unmatched. Germline lookup yields CDR1 SEHNR and CDR2 FQNEAQ (reference sequence). The CDR3 is 15 amino acids. CDR3 nucleotides: TGTGCCAGCAGCTTCTGGACAGGATATAATTCACCCCTCCACTTT. Encoded protein: CASSFWTGYNSPLHF.

In this sample, this clone turned up a few times. The chain is built from TRBV11-2 and TRBJ1-6; 9 bases fit TRBD1. Germline CDR1 SGHAT, CDR2 FQNNGV. Trimming removed 5 bases from V and 8 bases from J; junction bases left unmatched: 16. This CDR3 contains 18 residues. The CDR3 reads CASSPSGWDRAVHSPLHF. The DNA for the CDR3 is TGTGCCAGCAGCCCCTCGGGTTGGGACAGGGCAGTTCATTCACCCCTCCACTTT.